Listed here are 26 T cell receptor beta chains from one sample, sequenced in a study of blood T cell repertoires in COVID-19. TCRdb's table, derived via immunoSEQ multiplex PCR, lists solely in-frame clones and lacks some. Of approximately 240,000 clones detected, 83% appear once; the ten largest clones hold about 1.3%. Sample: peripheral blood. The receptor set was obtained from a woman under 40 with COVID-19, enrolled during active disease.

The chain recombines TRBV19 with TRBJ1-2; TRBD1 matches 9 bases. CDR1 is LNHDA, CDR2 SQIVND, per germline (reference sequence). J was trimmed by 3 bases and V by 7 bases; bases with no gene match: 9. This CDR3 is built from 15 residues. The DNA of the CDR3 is TGTGCCAGTATCGCCCGGACAGGGGCGGACTATGGCTACACCTTC. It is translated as CASIARTGADYGYTF.

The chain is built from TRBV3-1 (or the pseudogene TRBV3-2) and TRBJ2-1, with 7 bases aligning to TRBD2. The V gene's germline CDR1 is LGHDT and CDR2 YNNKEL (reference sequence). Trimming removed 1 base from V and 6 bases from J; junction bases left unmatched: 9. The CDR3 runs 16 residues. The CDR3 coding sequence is TGTGCCAGCAGCCAAGGGCAGGCGGGAGTGACCAATGAGCAGTTCTTC. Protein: CASSQGQAGVTNEQFF.

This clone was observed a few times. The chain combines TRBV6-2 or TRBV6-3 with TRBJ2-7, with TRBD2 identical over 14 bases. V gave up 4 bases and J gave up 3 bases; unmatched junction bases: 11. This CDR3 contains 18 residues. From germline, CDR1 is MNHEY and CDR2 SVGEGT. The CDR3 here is CASSFYFPGTSGGYEQYF. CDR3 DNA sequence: TGTGCCAGCAGTTTCTACTTTCCCGGGACTAGCGGGGGCTACGAGCAGTACTTC.

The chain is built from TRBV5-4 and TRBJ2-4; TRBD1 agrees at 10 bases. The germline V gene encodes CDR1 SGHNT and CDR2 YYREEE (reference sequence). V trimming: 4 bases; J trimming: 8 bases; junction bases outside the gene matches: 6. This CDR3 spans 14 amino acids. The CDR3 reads CASSGGQGVDIQYF. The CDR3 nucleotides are TGTGCCAGCAGCGGCGGACAGGGGGTAGACATTCAGTACTTC.

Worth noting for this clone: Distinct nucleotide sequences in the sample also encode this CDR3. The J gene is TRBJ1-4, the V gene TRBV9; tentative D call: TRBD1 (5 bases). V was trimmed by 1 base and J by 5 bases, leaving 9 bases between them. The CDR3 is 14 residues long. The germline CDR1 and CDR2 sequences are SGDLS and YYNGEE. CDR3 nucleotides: TGTGCCAGCAGCGTACAGGGCGCCAATGAAAAACTGTTTTTT. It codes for CASSVQGANEKLFF.

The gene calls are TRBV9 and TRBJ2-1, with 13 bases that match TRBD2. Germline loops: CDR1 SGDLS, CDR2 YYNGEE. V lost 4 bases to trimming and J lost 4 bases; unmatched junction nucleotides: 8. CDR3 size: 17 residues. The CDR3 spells CASSPRLAGGQYNEQFF. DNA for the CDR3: TGTGCCAGCAGCCCCAGACTAGCGGGAGGCCAATACAATGAGCAGTTCTTC.

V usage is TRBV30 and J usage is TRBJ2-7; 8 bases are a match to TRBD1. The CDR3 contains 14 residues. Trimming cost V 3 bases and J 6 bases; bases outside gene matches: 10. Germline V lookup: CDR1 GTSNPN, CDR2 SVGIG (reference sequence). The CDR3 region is CAWRTGVALFEQYF. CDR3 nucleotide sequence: TGTGCCTGGAGGACAGGGGTAGCCTTGTTCGAGCAGTACTTC.

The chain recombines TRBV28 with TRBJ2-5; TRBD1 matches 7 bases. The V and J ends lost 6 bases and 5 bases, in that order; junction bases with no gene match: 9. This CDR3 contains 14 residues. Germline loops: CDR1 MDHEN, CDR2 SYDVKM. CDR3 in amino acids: CASSAPQGLETQYF. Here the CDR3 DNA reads TGTGCCAGCAGCGCCCCACAGGGGTTGGAGACCCAGTACTTC.

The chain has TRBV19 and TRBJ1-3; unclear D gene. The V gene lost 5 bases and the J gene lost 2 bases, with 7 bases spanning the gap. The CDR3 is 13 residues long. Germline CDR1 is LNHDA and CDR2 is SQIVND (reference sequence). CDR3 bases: TGTGCCAGTAGTTTAAAAACTGGAAACACCATATATTTT. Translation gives CASSLKTGNTIYF.

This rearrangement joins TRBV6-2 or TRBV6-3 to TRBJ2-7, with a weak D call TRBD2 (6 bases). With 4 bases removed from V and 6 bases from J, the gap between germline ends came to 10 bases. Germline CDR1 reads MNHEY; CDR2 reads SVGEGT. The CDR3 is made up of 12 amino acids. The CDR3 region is CASSSQGGEQYF. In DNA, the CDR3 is TGTGCCAGCAGTTCGCAGGGAGGCGAGCAGTACTTC.

For the CDR3, the DNA is TGTGCCAGCAGCGGCAGGGGGCAGGGGGCCAACGTCCTGACTTTC. It yields the protein CASSGRGQGANVLTF. The J gene is TRBJ2-6, the V gene TRBV9; 8 bases are a match to TRBD1. This CDR3 is built from 15 residues. Germline lookup yields CDR1 SGDLS and CDR2 YYNGEE. J was trimmed by 4 bases and V by 3 bases; bases with no gene match: 3.

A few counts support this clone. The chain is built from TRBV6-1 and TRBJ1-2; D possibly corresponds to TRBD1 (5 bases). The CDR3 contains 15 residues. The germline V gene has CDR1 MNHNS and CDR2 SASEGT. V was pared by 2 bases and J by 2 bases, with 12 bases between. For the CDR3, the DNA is TGTGCCAGCAGTGAAAGTCAGGGAGGGAACTATGGCTACACCTTC. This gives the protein CASSESQGGNYGYTF.

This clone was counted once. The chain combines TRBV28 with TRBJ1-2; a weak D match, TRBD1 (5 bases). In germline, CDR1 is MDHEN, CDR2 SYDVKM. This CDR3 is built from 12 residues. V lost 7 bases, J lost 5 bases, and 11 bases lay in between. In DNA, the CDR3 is TGTGCCAGCAACATCAGGGTTTATGGCTACACCTTC. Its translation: CASNIRVYGYTF.

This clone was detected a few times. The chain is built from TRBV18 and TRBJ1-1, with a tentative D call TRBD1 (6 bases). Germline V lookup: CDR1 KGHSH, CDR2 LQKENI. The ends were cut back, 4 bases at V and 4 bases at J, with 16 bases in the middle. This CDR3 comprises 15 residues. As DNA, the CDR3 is TGTGCCAGCTCACAAACGACAGGCCGCTCCACTGAAGCTTTCTTT. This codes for CASSQTTGRSTEAFF.

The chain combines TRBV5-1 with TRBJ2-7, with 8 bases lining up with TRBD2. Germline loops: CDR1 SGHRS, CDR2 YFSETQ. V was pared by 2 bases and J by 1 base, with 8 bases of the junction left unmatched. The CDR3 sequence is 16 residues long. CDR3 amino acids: CASSFSPGGGSYEQYF. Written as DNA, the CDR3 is TGCGCCAGCAGCTTTTCACCGGGAGGGGGGTCCTACGAGCAGTACTTC.

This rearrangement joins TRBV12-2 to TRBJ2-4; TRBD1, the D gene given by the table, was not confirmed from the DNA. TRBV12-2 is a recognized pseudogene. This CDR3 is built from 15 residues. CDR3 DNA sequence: TGTGCAAGTCGCTTTCCCCTTACCCTCGACATACCGGTACTCTTC. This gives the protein CASRFPLTLDIPVLF.

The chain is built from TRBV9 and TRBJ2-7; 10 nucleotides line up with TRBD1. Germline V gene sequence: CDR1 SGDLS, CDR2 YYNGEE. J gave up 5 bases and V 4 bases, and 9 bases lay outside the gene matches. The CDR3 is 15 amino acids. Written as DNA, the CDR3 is TGTGCCAGCAGCCGGACCGGGGACAGGGGAAACGAGCAGTACTTC. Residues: CASSRTGDRGNEQYF.

DNA of the CDR3: TGCGCCAGCAGCTTGTCCCCAGGAGGACTAGCGGGAGGCGAGCAGTACTTC. This translates into CASSLSPGGLAGGEQYF. The chain couples TRBV5-1 to TRBJ2-7, with 14 bases aligning to TRBD2. The germline V gene encodes CDR1 SGHRS and CDR2 YFSETQ. With V trimmed by 1 base and J by 6 bases, 9 bases remained unmatched. The CDR3 is 17 residues long.

The CDR3 sequence is CASSPQQGLNTEAFF. The CDR3 DNA sequence: TGTGCCAGCAGCCCCCAACAGGGATTGAACACTGAAGCTTTCTTT. The V call is TRBV11-2, the J call TRBJ1-1; TRBD1 is a possible D gene (6 bases). The CDR3 contains 15 residues. Trimming pared 5 bases from V and 0 bases from J, leaving 13 bases between. Germline assignment: CDR1 SGHAT and CDR2 FQNNGV.

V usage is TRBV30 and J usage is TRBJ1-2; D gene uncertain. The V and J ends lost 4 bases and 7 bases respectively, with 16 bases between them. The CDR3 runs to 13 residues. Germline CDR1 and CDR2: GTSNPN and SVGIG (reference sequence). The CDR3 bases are TGTGCCTGGAACCACCAAAGGGCGGGTGGCTACACCTTC. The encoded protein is CAWNHQRAGGYTF.

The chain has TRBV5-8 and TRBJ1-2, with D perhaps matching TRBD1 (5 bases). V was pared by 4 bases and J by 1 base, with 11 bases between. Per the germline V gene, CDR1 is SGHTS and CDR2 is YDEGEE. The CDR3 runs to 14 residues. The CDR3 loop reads CASSGGLLNYGYTF. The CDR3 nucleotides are TGTGCCAGCAGCGGGGGACTGCTTAACTATGGCTACACCTTC.

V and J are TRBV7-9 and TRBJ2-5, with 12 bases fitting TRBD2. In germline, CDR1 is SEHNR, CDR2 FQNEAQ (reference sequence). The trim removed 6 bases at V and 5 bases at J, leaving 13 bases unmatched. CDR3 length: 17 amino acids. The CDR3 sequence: CASSQSPSGGAAETQYF. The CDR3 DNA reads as TGTGCCAGCAGTCAATCACCTAGCGGGGGGGCCGCCGAGACCCAGTACTTC.

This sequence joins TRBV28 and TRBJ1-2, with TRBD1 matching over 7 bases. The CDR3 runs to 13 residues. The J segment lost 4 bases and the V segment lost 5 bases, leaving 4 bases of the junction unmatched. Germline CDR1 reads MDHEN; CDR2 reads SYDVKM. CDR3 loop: CASSPGQSYGYTF. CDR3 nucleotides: TGTGCCAGCAGTCCGGGACAGAGCTATGGCTACACCTTC.

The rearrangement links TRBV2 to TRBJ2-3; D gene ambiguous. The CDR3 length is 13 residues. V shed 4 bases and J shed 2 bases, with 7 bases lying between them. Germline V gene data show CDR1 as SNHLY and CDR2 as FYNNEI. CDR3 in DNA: TGTGCCAGCAGTGCTAACCCCACAGATACGCAGTATTTT. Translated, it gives CASSANPTDTQYF. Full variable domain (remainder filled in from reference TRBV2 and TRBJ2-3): EPEVTQTPSHQVTQMGQEVILRCVPISNHLYFYWYRQILGQKVEFLVSFYNNEISEKSEIFDDQFSVERPDGSNFTLKIRSTKLEDSAMYFCASSANPTDTQYFGPGTRLTVL.

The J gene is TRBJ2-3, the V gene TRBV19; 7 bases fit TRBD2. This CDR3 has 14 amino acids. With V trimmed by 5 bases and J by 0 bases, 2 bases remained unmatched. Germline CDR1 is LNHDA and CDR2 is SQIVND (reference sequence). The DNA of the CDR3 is TGTGCCAGTAGTGGGACTATTAGCACAGATACGCAGTATTTT. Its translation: CASSGTISTDTQYF.

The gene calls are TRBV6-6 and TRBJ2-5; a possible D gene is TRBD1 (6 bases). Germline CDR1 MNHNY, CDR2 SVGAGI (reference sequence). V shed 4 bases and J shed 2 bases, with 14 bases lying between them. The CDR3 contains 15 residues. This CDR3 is CASSLWTVLQETQYF. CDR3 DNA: TGTGCCAGCAGTTTATGGACAGTGCTACAAGAGACCCAGTACTTC.